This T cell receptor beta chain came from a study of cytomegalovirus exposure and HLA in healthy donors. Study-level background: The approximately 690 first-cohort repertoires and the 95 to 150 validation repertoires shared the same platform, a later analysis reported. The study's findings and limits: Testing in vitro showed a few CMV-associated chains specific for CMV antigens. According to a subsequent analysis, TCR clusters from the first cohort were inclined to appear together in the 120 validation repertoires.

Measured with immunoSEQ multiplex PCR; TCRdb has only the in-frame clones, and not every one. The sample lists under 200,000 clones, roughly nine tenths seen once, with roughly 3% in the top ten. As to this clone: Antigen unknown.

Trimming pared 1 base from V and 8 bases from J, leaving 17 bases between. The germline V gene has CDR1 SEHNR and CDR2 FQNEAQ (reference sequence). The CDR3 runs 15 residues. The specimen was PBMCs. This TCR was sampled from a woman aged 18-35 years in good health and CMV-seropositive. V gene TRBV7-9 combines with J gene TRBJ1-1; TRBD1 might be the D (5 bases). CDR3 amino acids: CASSLVQGMNAEAFF. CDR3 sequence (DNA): TGTGCCAGCAGCTTAGTGCAGGGTATGAACGCCGAAGCTTTCTTT.